The clone carrying this TCR beta chain was observed a handful of times. Its antigen is undetermined. The data derive from a study of type 1 and type 2 diabetes patients. Study-level information: The cohort mixed type 1 diabetes, type 2 diabetes and nondiabetic donors. General observations from the study: In CD4+ and CD8+ T cells, type 2 diabetes diversity exceeded type 1.

PCR was run on genomic DNA. Multiplex PCR with 30 forward and 13 reverse primers amplified the TCR beta CDR3. One entry per CDR3 protein, called by TCRdb with MiXCR from the multiplex PCR reads. The sample shows 250,000 to 300,000 distinct CDR3 sequences, 40% to 50% of them seen only once. Sequences were obtained from peripheral blood mononuclear cells (PBMCs). This clonotype originated in a man aged 18 to 29 with type 2 diabetes.

The CDR3 nucleotides are TGTGCCAGTAGTTTTAAGGGGAATTCAGGCTACGAGCAGTACTTC. Translation: CASSFKGNSGYEQYF. The J gene is TRBJ2-7, the V gene TRBV19; D might be TRBD1 (5 bases). The V end lost 5 bases, the J end lost 3 bases, and 17 bases lay between the germline ends. The germline gives CDR1 LNHDA, CDR2 SQIVND (reference sequence). The CDR3 has 15 amino acids.